The 8 T cell receptor beta chains listed next were all sequenced from one sample in a study of beta chain features in type 1 diabetes. The sequenced template was cDNA made from the entire isolated RNA. TCRdb keeps only in-frame clones here, not all; method: immunoSEQ multiplex PCR. The table lists approximately 100,000 clones, around 40% of them singletons. Sequencing used stem cell memory CD4+ T cells from blood. Receptor source: a young woman in good health.

Comment on this clone: The sample holds other DNA sequences that translate to the same CDR3. The chain carries TRBV19 and TRBJ2-7, with a weak D call TRBD2 (5 bases). There are 13 residues in the CDR3. The V end lost 3 bases, the J end lost 0 bases, and 6 bases lay between the germline ends. CDR1 and CDR2 (germline): LNHDA, SQIVND (reference sequence). CDR3 residues: CASSIGLSYEQYF. CDR3 bases: TGTGCCAGTAGTATCGGACTCTCCTACGAGCAGTACTTC.

This clone has more than one count but fewer than ten. The genes are TRBV4-1 and TRBJ2-7; 8 bases align to TRBD2. With V trimmed by 1 base and J by 4 bases, 3 bases remained unmatched. The CDR3 is made up of 14 amino acids. The V gene's germline CDR1 is MGHRA and CDR2 YSYEKL. The CDR3: CASSQVGRAYEQYF. The CDR3 DNA reads TGCGCCAGCAGCCAAGTCGGGAGGGCATACGAGCAGTACTTC.

The chain links TRBV14 to TRBJ1-1; 8 nucleotides agree with TRBD1. The length of the CDR3 is 17 residues. The V gene end was trimmed by 0 bases and the J gene end by 4 bases; junction bases not matched to a gene: 10. In germline, CDR1 is SGHDN, CDR2 FVKESK. CDR3 in DNA: TGTGCCAGCAGCCAAGAGCGGGGCAGGGGGCTGAGCACTGAAGCTTTCTTT. Protein: CASSQERGRGLSTEAFF.

CDR3 in amino acids: CASRRSGGAGNEQFF. In nucleotides, the CDR3 is TGTGCCAGCCGAAGGTCAGGGGGAGCGGGCAATGAGCAGTTCTTC. The rearrangement uses TRBV28 and TRBJ2-1; possible D gene TRBD1, 7 bases. With 8 bases removed from V and 6 bases from J, the gap between germline ends came to 20 bases. Germline V gene lookup returns CDR1 MDHEN and CDR2 SYDVKM. CDR3 length equals 15 residues.

The rearrangement links TRBV29-1 to TRBJ2-2, with 7 bases fitting TRBD1. CDR3 length: 14 amino acids. The trim removed 4 bases at V and 4 bases at J, leaving 6 bases unmatched. From germline, CDR1 is SQVTM and CDR2 ANQGSEA. The CDR3 loop is CSVAIWDSTGELFF. CDR3 nucleotides: TGCAGCGTTGCCATTTGGGACAGCACCGGGGAGCTGTTTTTT.

The CDR3 region is CASSLEEGPYNEQFF. The DNA for the CDR3 is TGTGCCAGCAGCTTAGAGGAGGGACCTTACAATGAGCAGTTCTTC. This rearrangement joins TRBV7-8 to TRBJ2-1; tentatively, D is TRBD2 (6 bases). Germline loops: CDR1 SGHVS, CDR2 FQNEAQ. Between the trimmed V and J ends, which lost 1 base and 4 bases, there was a span of 11 bases. CDR3 length: 15 residues.

The table lists this clone with a few counts. The rearrangement uses TRBV29-1 and TRBJ1-5; D remains unclear. Trimming cost V 3 bases and J 7 bases, with 13 bases left between them. This CDR3 is built from 13 residues. CDR1 and CDR2 from the germline V gene are SQVTM and ANQGSEA. The CDR3 nucleotides are TGCAGCGTTGAGGTTAGAGGGCTACAGCCCCAGCATTTT. Its protein product is CSVEVRGLQPQHF.

The chain has TRBV7-9 and TRBJ1-3; no clear D. CDR3 length equals 11 residues. V was cut by 5 bases and J by 8 bases, with 7 bases left in between. The germline CDR1 and CDR2 sequences are SEHNR and FQNEAQ (reference sequence). CDR3 nucleotides: TGTGCCAGCAGCGTTGAGTACACCATATATTTT. Protein: CASSVEYTIYF.